The rows below give T cell receptor beta chains drawn from one sample of a study of T cell responses to AZD1222 COVID-19 vaccine. Generated by immunoSEQ multiplex PCR, the TCRdb table keeps only in-frame clones and is missing some. The repertoire holds some 78,000 clones, with about four fifths as singletons. Sequences were derived from peripheral blood, sampled 28 days after the second AZD1222 dose. Source of these receptors: an adult who received the AZD1222 COVID-19 vaccine. Each CDR3 is given without its conserved first and last residue. A D gene is named only where the DNA matches it firmly.

CDR3 protein,V gene,J gene,D gene
ASSFDGRVSPYEQY,TRBV4-1,TRBJ2-7,NA
ASSEAGGFQQY,TRBV6-2/TRBV6-3,TRBJ2-7,NA
ASSTSPLNYGYT,TRBV27,TRBJ1-2,NA
ASSDSPAGGPSSEQF,TRBV6-4,TRBJ2-1,TRBD2
ASSWDTSGDTDTQY,TRBV18,TRBJ2-3,TRBD2
AWNTGSQPQH,TRBV30,TRBJ1-5,NA
ATSTGTSGMPVQF,TRBV15,TRBJ2-1,TRBD2
ASSQEGRQGGETQY,TRBV4-1,TRBJ2-5,TRBD1
ASSQTRTGGETQY,TRBV4-1,TRBJ2-5,TRBD1
SHSQEKQY,TRBV20-1,TRBJ2-7,NA
ASSPSGGADYGYT,TRBV28,TRBJ1-2,NA
ASSLWGGLMGETQY,TRBV28,TRBJ2-5,NA
ASTPGEGNTIY,TRBV11-2,TRBJ1-3,NA
ASSQDLGARGTQY,TRBV4-2,TRBJ2-5,NA
AWSKNHNYEQY,TRBV30,TRBJ2-7,NA
ASSLAGGMNTEAF,TRBV5-4,TRBJ1-1,NA
ASNPPCGGAFNQPQH,TRBV21-1,TRBJ1-5,NA
SARLSNTIY,TRBV20-1,TRBJ1-3,NA
ASSLGGSMNTEAF,TRBV11-3,TRBJ1-1,NA
ASSPGARDEKLF,TRBV14,TRBJ1-4,NA
ASSVDWNTEAF,TRBV9,TRBJ1-1,NA